This T cell receptor (beta chain) came from a study of TIL therapy for anti-PD-1-resistant metastatic lung cancer. Overall study context: Tumors carried a median 1.5 non-synonymous mutations per megabase.

Trimming cost V 4 bases and J 0 bases; bases outside gene matches: 8. The V gene's germline CDR1 is WSHSY and CDR2 SAAADI. This CDR3 has 16 amino acids. This clone was found a few times. As for time point: pre-treatment sample, taken before nivolumab and TIL therapy. Sequencing used immunoSEQ v3. The method was immunoSEQ multiplex PCR; TCRdb's version includes in-frame clones alone and lacks a portion of them. The profile shows approximately 45,000 clones, 70% to 80% of them singletons. The sequence came from a man between 65 and 85 years old with non-small cell lung cancer. The material sequenced was blood, taken at baseline. The gene calls are TRBV10-2 and TRBJ1-1; 7 bases agree with TRBD1. This CDR3 is CASSGPHGTVNTEAFF. The CDR3 DNA reads as TGCGCCAGCAGTGGGCCCCATGGGACAGTGAACACTGAAGCTTTCTTT.